These T cell receptor beta chains were read from a single sample in a study of response to subunit inactivated influenza vaccine. TCRdb used MiXCR to reprocess the RT-PCR reads, holding one entry per CDR3 protein. The sample has about 520,000 distinct CDR3 sequences, about 25% seen once. The input for sequencing was CD4+ T cells sorted from PBMCs, taken around 5 days after vaccination. These receptors originate from a man in his fifties or sixties who received an inactivated influenza vaccine. Each CDR3 is given with its conserved first and last residue. Each record gives: CDR3 protein, CDR3 DNA, D gene, J gene, clone size, V gene. A D gene is named only where the DNA matches it firmly. Clone size is not always given. Where it is, it says once, few, many or a class for expanded clones.

CDR3aa: CASSHTPGPYEQYF
CDR3nt: TGTGCCAGCAGCCACACCCCAGGTCCCTACGAGCAGTACTTC
d_gene: NA
j_gene: TRBJ2-7
abundance: many
v_gene: TRBV11-2

CDR3aa: CSAREASAGNNEQFF
CDR3nt: TGCAGTGCTAGAGAGGCTAGCGCGGGTAACAATGAGCAGTTCTTC
d_gene: NA
j_gene: TRBJ2-1
abundance: NA
v_gene: TRBV20-1

CDR3aa: CASRTDTYNEQFF
CDR3nt: TGTGCCAGCAGAACCGACACATACAATGAGCAGTTCTTC
d_gene: NA
j_gene: TRBJ2-1
abundance: few
v_gene: TRBV6-2/TRBV6-3

CDR3aa: CASRPIDRGGPPLHF
CDR3nt: TGTGCCAGCAGACCGATCGACAGGGGTGGGCCACCCCTCCACTTT
d_gene: TRBD1
j_gene: TRBJ1-6
abundance: few
v_gene: TRBV6-2/TRBV6-3

CDR3aa: CATSDPGTGGGLEQYF
CDR3nt: TGTGCCACCAGTGACCCCGGGACAGGGGGGGGCCTCGAGCAGTACTTC
d_gene: TRBD1
j_gene: TRBJ2-7
abundance: once
v_gene: TRBV24-1

CDR3aa: CASSPGQAVYNSPLHF
CDR3nt: TGCGCCAGCAGCCCTGGACAGGCTGTCTATAATTCACCCCTCCACTTT
d_gene: TRBD1
j_gene: TRBJ1-6
abundance: few
v_gene: TRBV5-1

CDR3aa: CASSQRHEVNEKLFF
CDR3nt: TGCGCCAGCAGCCAGAGACACGAGGTTAATGAAAAACTGTTTTTT
d_gene: NA
j_gene: TRBJ1-4
abundance: NA
v_gene: TRBV4-3

CDR3aa: CASSPAGGTGNTIYF
CDR3nt: TGTGCCAGCAGTCCGGCGGGGGGCACTGGAAACACCATATATTTT
d_gene: NA
j_gene: TRBJ1-3
abundance: NA
v_gene: TRBV12-3/TRBV12-4

CDR3aa: CASSTGGGTITGELFF
CDR3nt: TGTGCCAGCAGCACAGGGGGAGGGACTATCACCGGGGAGCTGTTTTTT
d_gene: NA
j_gene: TRBJ2-2
abundance: NA
v_gene: TRBV7-2

CDR3aa: CAISEATQPGGMTF
CDR3nt: TGTGCCATCAGTGAGGCTACGCAACCCGGAGGTATGACTTTC
d_gene: NA
j_gene: TRBJ2-6
abundance: few
v_gene: TRBV10-3

CDR3aa: CASSLTSGSGYNEQFF
CDR3nt: TGCGCCAGCAGCCTCACTAGCGGGAGCGGGTACAATGAGCAGTTCTTC
d_gene: TRBD2
j_gene: TRBJ2-1
abundance: few
v_gene: TRBV5-1

CDR3aa: CASSSLGRSGTQYF
CDR3nt: TGTGCCAGCAGCTCCTTAGGACGATCTGGCACCCAGTACTTC
d_gene: NA
j_gene: TRBJ2-5
abundance: few
v_gene: TRBV7-2

CDR3aa: CASSRQGTRSYNEQFF
CDR3nt: TGTGCCAGCAGCCGACAGGGGACCCGCTCCTACAATGAGCAGTTCTTC
d_gene: TRBD1
j_gene: TRBJ2-1
abundance: few
v_gene: TRBV5-4

CDR3aa: CSARDNRRGTNSYEQYF
CDR3nt: TGCAGTGCTAGAGACAACCGCAGAGGGACAAATTCCTACGAGCAGTACTTC
d_gene: NA
j_gene: TRBJ2-7
abundance: many
v_gene: TRBV20-1

CDR3aa: CASTLNGGQTHTGELFF
CDR3nt: TGTGCCAGCACCCTCAATGGGGGACAAACACACACCGGGGAGCTGTTTTTT
d_gene: NA
j_gene: TRBJ2-2
abundance: few
v_gene: TRBV12-3/TRBV12-4

CDR3aa: CASSVTGQDNSPLHF
CDR3nt: TGTGCCAGCAGTGTCACGGGACAGGATAATTCACCCCTCCACTTT
d_gene: TRBD1
j_gene: TRBJ1-6
abundance: NA
v_gene: TRBV6-1

CDR3aa: CAISTTGSYNEQFF
CDR3nt: TGTGCCATCTCTACGACAGGGTCCTACAATGAGCAGTTCTTC
d_gene: TRBD1
j_gene: TRBJ2-1
abundance: NA
v_gene: TRBV28

CDR3aa: CSAHNRGEKNNEQFF
CDR3nt: TGCAGTGCTCATAACAGGGGTGAGAAAAACAATGAGCAGTTCTTC
d_gene: TRBD1
j_gene: TRBJ2-1
abundance: NA
v_gene: TRBV20-1

CDR3aa: CASRPSTEYYGYTF
CDR3nt: TGTGCCAGCAGACCTTCTACAGAATACTATGGCTACACCTTC
d_gene: NA
j_gene: TRBJ1-2
abundance: NA
v_gene: TRBV12-3/TRBV12-4

CDR3aa: CASSVRGNTEAFF
CDR3nt: TGTGCCAGCAGCGTTAGAGGGAACACTGAAGCTTTCTTT
d_gene: NA
j_gene: TRBJ1-1
abundance: NA
v_gene: TRBV9

CDR3aa: CSVDTGTSGDEQYF
CDR3nt: TGCAGCGTGGACACCGGGACTAGCGGGGACGAGCAGTACTTC
d_gene: TRBD2
j_gene: TRBJ2-7
abundance: many
v_gene: TRBV29-1

CDR3aa: CASSRTQDGYTF
CDR3nt: TGTGCCAGCAGCCGGACCCAGGATGGCTACACCTTC
d_gene: NA
j_gene: TRBJ1-2
abundance: few
v_gene: TRBV5-6

CDR3aa: CASRTGDYNEQFF
CDR3nt: TGTGCCAGCAGGACGGGGGACTACAATGAGCAGTTCTTC
d_gene: NA
j_gene: TRBJ2-1
abundance: few
v_gene: TRBV12-3/TRBV12-4

CDR3aa: CASSFHSAVQETQYF
CDR3nt: TGTGCCAGCAGTTTCCATTCAGCCGTCCAAGAGACCCAGTACTTC
d_gene: NA
j_gene: TRBJ2-5
abundance: few
v_gene: TRBV12-3/TRBV12-4

CDR3aa: CASSRDTVTYEQYF
CDR3nt: TGTGCCAGCAGTAGAGACACCGTGACCTACGAGCAGTACTTC
d_gene: NA
j_gene: TRBJ2-7
abundance: NA
v_gene: TRBV6-1

CDR3aa: CATSRDPAGAQYF
CDR3nt: TGTGCCACCAGCAGAGATCCGGCCGGGGCGCAGTATTTT
d_gene: NA
j_gene: TRBJ2-3
abundance: NA
v_gene: TRBV15

CDR3aa: CASSTGTTNTGELFF
CDR3nt: TGTGCCAGCAGTACCGGGACTACTAACACCGGGGAGCTGTTTTTT
d_gene: TRBD2
j_gene: TRBJ2-2
abundance: many
v_gene: TRBV3-1

CDR3aa: CATSDRTRGFIETQYF
CDR3nt: TGTGCCACCAGCGATAGGACAAGGGGTTTTATAGAGACCCAGTACTTC
d_gene: NA
j_gene: TRBJ2-5
abundance: few
v_gene: TRBV15

CDR3aa: CASSLAALAGGPEQYF
CDR3nt: TGTGCCAGCAGCTTAGCCGCCTTGGCGGGAGGGCCCGAGCAGTACTTC
d_gene: TRBD2
j_gene: TRBJ2-7
abundance: few
v_gene: TRBV7-2

CDR3aa: CSVVRLASTDTQYF
CDR3nt: TGCAGCGTTGTGCGTCTAGCGAGCACAGATACGCAGTATTTT
d_gene: NA
j_gene: TRBJ2-3
abundance: NA
v_gene: TRBV29-1

CDR3aa: CASSQDLLGTEAFF
CDR3nt: TGTGCCAGCAGCCAAGACCTCTTGGGCACTGAAGCTTTCTTT
d_gene: NA
j_gene: TRBJ1-1
abundance: NA
v_gene: TRBV4-2

CDR3aa: CASSLVGRESEQYF
CDR3nt: TGCGCCAGCAGCTTGGTGGGGCGCGAAAGCGAGCAGTACTTC
d_gene: NA
j_gene: TRBJ2-7
abundance: NA
v_gene: TRBV5-1